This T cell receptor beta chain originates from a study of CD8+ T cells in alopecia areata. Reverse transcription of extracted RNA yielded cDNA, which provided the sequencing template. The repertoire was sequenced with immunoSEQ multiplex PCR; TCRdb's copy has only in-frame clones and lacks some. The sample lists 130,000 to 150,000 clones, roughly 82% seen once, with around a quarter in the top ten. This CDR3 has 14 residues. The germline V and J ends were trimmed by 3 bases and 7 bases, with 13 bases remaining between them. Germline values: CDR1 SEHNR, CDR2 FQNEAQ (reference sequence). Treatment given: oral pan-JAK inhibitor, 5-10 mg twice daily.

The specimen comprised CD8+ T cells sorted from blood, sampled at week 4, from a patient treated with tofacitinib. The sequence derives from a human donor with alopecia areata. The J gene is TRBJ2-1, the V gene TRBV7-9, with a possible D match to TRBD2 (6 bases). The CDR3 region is CASSFGTGVNEQFF. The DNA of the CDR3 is TGTGCCAGCAGCTTCGGGACTGGAGTGAATGAGCAGTTCTTC.